What follows describes a single TCR beta chain. Primers for the PCR totalled 60 Vbeta and 13 Jbeta. Sequenced by immunoSEQ multiplex PCR; TCRdb stores in-frame clones only, minus some. The sample holds about 160,000 clones, about four fifths seen once. This entry comes from a study of cytomegalovirus exposure and HLA in healthy donors. The CDR3 is 11 amino acids. Germline V gene lookup returns CDR1 LNHDA and CDR2 SQIVND (reference sequence). Trimming took off 6 bases at V and 11 bases at J, with 11 bases between the two ends. The chain joins TRBV19 to TRBJ1-5; the D is unclear. Sequencing was carried out using PBMCs. This receptor was taken from a woman in her forties or fifties in good health and CMV-seronegative. The CDR3 DNA reads as TGTGCCAGTAGCGGAGGGTGGTCCCAGCATTTT. Translation: CASSGGWSQHF. The whole variable domain, remainder taken from reference TRBV19 and TRBJ1-5, is DGGITQSPKYLFRKEGQNVTLSCEQNLNHDAMYWYRQDPGQGLRLIYYSQIVNDFQKGDIAEGYSVSREKKESFPLTVTSAQKNPTAFYLCASSGGWSQHFGDGTRLSIL.